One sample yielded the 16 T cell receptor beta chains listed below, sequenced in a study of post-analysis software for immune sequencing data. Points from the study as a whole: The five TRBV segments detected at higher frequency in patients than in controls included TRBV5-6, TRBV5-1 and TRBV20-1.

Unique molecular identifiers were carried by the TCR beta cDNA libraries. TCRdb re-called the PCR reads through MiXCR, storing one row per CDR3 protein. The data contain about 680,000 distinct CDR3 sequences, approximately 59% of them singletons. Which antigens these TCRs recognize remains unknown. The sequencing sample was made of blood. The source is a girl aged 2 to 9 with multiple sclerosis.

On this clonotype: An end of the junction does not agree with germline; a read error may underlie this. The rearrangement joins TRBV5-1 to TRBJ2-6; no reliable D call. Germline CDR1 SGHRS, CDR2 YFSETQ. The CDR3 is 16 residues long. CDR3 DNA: TGCGCCGGCAGCAGCACGGTTCCCTCTGGGGCCAACGTCCTGACTTTC. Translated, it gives CAGSSTVPSGANVLTF.

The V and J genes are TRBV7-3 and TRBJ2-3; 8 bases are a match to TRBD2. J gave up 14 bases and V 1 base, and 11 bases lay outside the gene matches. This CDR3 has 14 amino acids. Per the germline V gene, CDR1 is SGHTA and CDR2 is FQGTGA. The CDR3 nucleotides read TGTGCCAGCAGCTTAAGGCTAGCGGGCCCGCGCCTGTATTTT. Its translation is CASSLRLAGPRLYF.

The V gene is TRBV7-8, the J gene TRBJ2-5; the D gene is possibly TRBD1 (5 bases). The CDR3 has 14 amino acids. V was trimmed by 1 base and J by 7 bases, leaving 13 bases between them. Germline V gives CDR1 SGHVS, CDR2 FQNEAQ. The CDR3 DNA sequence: TGTGCCAGCAGCTTAGAGGGTATTAGGGGGACCCAGTACTTC. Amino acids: CASSLEGIRGTQYF.

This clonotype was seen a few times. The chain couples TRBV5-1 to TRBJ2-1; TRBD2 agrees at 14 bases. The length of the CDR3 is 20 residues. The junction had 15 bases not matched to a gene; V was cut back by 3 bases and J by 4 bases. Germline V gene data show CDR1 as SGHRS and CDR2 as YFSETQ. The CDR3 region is CASSYSAGTSGSTPYNEQFF. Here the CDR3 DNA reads TGCGCCAGCAGCTACTCCGCCGGGACTAGCGGGAGTACGCCTTACAATGAGCAGTTCTTC.

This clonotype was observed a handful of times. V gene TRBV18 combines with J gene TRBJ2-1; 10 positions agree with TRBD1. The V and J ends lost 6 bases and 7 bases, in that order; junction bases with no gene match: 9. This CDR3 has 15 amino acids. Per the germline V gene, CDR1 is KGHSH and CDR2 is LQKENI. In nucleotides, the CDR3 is TGTGCCAGCTCTACCTTCGGGACAGGGGAGAATGAGCAGTTCTTC. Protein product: CASSTFGTGENEQFF.

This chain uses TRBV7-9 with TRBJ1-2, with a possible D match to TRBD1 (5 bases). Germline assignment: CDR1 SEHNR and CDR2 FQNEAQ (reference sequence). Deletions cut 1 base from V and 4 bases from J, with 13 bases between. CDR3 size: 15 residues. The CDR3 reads CASSLVQGGGYGYTF. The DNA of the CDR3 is TGTGCCAGCAGCTTAGTTCAGGGAGGCGGCTATGGCTACACCTTC.

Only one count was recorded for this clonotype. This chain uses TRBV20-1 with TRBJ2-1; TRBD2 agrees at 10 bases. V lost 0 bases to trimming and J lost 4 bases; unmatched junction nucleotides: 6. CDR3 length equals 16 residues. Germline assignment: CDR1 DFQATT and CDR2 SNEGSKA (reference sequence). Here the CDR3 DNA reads TGCAGTGCTAGAGATTTTAGCGGGGGGTCTTACAATGAGCAGTTCTTC. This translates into CSARDFSGGSYNEQFF.

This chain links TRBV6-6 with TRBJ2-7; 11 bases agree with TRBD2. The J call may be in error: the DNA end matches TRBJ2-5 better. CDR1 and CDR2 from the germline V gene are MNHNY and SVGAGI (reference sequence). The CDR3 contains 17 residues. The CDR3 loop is CASSSTSGSYRQETQYF. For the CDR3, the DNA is TGTGCCAGCAGTTCTACTAGCGGGAGCTATCGTCAAGAGACCCAGTACTTC.

For the CDR3, the DNA is TGTGCCAGCAGCCCCAGGGGACCGGGCACAGATACGCAGTATTTT. Protein: CASSPRGPGTDTQYF. This chain uses TRBV12-3 or TRBV12-4 with TRBJ2-3; D is possibly TRBD1 (6 bases). The CDR3 contains 15 residues. V was clipped by 6 bases and J by 1 base, with 14 bases between them.

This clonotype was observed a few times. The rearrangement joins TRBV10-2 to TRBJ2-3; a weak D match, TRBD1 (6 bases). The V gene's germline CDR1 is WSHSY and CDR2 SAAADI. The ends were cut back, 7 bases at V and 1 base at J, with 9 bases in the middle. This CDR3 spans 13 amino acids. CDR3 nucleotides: TGCGCCAGCAATCCAGGGGGCACAGATACGCAGTATTTT. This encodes CASNPGGTDTQYF.

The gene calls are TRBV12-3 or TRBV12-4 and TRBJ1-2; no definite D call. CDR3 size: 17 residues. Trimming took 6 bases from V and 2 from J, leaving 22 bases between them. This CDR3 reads CASSPVASARRNYGYTF. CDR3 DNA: TGTGCCAGCAGCCCAGTCGCCTCGGCCAGGAGGAACTATGGCTACACCTTC.

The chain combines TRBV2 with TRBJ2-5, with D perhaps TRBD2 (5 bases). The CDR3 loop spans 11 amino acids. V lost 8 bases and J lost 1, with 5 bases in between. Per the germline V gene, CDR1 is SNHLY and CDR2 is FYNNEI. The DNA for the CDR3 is TGTGCCAGCGCGGGCCAAGAGACCCAGTACTTC. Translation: CASAGQETQYF.

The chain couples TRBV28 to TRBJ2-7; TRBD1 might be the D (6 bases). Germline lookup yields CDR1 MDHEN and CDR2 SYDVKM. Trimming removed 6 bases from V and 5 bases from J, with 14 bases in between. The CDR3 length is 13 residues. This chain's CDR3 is CASRLTGLHEQYF. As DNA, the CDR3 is TGTGCCAGCAGACTAACAGGGCTCCACGAGCAGTACTTC. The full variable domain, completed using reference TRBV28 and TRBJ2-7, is DVKVTQSSRYLVKRTGEKVFLECVQDMDHENMFWYRQDPGLGLRLIYFSYDVKMKEKGDIPEGYSVSREKKERFSLILESASTNQTSMYLCASRLTGLHEQYFGPGTRLTVT.

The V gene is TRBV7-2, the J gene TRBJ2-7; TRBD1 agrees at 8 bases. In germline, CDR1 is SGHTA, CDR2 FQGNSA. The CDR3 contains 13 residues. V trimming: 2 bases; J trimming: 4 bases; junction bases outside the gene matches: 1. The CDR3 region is CASSLNRGYEQYF. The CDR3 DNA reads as TGTGCCAGCAGCTTAAACAGGGGGTACGAGCAGTACTTC.

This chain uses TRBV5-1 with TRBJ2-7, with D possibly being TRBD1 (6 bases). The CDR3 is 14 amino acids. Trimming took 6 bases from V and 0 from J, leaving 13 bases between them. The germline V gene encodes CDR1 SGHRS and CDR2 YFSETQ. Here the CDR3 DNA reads TGCGCCAGCAACAGGGACATCCTCTCCTACGAGCAGTACTTC. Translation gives CASNRDILSYEQYF.

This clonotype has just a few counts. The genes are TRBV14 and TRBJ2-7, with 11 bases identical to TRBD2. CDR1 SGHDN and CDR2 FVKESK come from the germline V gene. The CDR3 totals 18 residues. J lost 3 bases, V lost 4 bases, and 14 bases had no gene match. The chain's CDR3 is CASSRRGLAGGLFYEQYF. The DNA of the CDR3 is TGTGCCAGCAGCCGCAGGGGGCTAGCGGGGGGCCTTTTCTACGAGCAGTACTTC.